Listed below are T cell receptor beta chains from one sample, sequenced in a study of shared clonotypes between healthy human individuals. Data came from immunoSEQ multiplex PCR; TCRdb stores just in-frame clones and leaves some out. The sample has roughly 1,500,000 clones; 98% are singletons. Sequenced: naive CD4+ T cells sorted from blood. These receptors were collected from a man aged 30-40 years in good health. CDR3s include the opening cysteine and the closing phenylalanine or tryptophan. A D gene is named only where the DNA matches it firmly. Only some rows state a clone size, as once, few, many or a class for expanded clones.

>.|TRBV15|.|TRBJ2-3
CATSGDAGWGDTQYF
TGTGCCACCAGCGGAGATGCGGGATGGGGAGATACGCAGTATTTT
>TRBD1|TRBV29-1|.|TRBJ1-1
CSVEPTGLAEAFF
TGCAGCGTTGAGCCGACAGGGCTGGCTGAAGCTTTCTTT
>.|TRBV11-2|.|TRBJ2-7
CASSQGPSYEQYF
TGTGCCAGCAGCCAAGGGCCCTCCTACGAGCAGTACTTC
>.|TRBV6-4|.|TRBJ1-3
CASRGSPGNTIYF
TGTGCCAGCAGGGGCTCACCTGGAAACACCATATATTTT
>TRBD1|TRBV27|.|TRBJ1-2
CASSSPGTGNYGYTF
TGTGCCAGCAGCAGTCCCGGGACAGGGAACTATGGCTACACCTTC
>.|TRBV19|.|TRBJ1-4
CASSIVKILSYDEKLFF
TGTGCCAGTAGTATAGTGAAGATCCTCAGTTACGATGAAAAACTGTTTTTT
>.|TRBV5-1|.|TRBJ2-3
CASSLGLAMRTDTQYF
TGCGCCAGCAGCTTGGGCCTAGCGATGCGCACAGATACGCAGTATTTT
>TRBD1|TRBV29-1|.|TRBJ1-1
CSINRGRTEAFF
TGCAGCATAAACAGGGGGAGGACTGAAGCTTTCTTT
>TRBD2|TRBV18|.|TRBJ2-1
CASSPATSGRNHEQFF
TGTGCCAGCTCACCGGCGACTAGCGGGAGAAATCATGAGCAGTTCTTC
>.|TRBV7-9|.|TRBJ1-2
CASSVPVQGSGYTF
TGTGCCAGCAGCGTTCCAGTACAGGGTAGCGGCTACACCTTC
>.|TRBV6-5|once|TRBJ2-1
CASRYFGTPTNNEQFF
TGTGCCAGCAGGTACTTCGGGACACCTACTAACAATGAGCAGTTCTTC
>.|TRBV5-4|.|TRBJ2-1
CASSFTGDNNEQFF
TGTGCCAGCAGCTTTACCGGGGACAACAATGAGCAGTTCTTC
>.|TRBV18|.|TRBJ1-5
CASSPVEVSAQPQHF
TGTGCCAGCTCACCTGTAGAGGTAAGCGCTCAGCCCCAGCATTTT
>TRBD2|TRBV11-2|.|TRBJ2-7
CASSFFASGSYEQYF
TGTGCCAGCAGCTTTTTTGCTAGCGGATCCTACGAGCAGTACTTC
>.|TRBV23-1|.|TRBJ2-5
CASSHGGLETQYF
TGCGCCAGCAGTCACGGCGGGCTAGAGACCCAGTACTTC
>TRBD2|TRBV10-3|once|TRBJ2-7
CAISEGTSGAYEQYF
TGTGCCATCAGTGAGGGGACTAGCGGTGCCTACGAGCAGTACTTC
>TRBD2|TRBV7-8|.|TRBJ2-7
CASSPAGGRLAIEQYF
TGTGCCAGCAGTCCCGCCGGCGGGAGGCTAGCTATCGAGCAGTACTTC
>TRBD1|TRBV5-1|.|TRBJ1-1
CASSLRGQGKDFF
TGCGCCAGCAGCTTGAGGGGACAGGGTAAGGATTTCTTT
>TRBD1|TRBV5-4|.|TRBJ2-5
CASSRQGAGETQYF
TGTGCCAGCAGCCGACAGGGGGCCGGGGAGACCCAGTACTTC
>TRBD2|TRBV5-4|.|TRBJ2-3
CASSGGLAGFSTDTQYF
TGTGCCAGCAGCGGGGGACTAGCGGGGTTTAGCACAGATACGCAGTATTTT
>TRBD2|TRBV9|.|TRBJ2-5
CASSTRSGLAVTQYF
TGTGCCAGCAGCACTAGGAGCGGACTAGCCGTGACCCAGTACTTC
>.|TRBV11-2|.|TRBJ2-1
CASSLGLLNNEQFF
TGTGCCAGCAGCTTGGGACTTCTTAACAATGAGCAGTTCTTC
>.|TRBV7-2|once|TRBJ1-3
CASSQRASGGNTIYF
TGTGCCAGCAGCCAAAGGGCTTCGGGCGGAAACACCATATATTTT
>TRBD2|TRBV4-1|.|TRBJ2-7
CASSQGGSQGFYEQYF
TGCGCCAGCAGCCAGGGGGGGTCTCAAGGCTTCTACGAGCAGTACTTC
>TRBD2|TRBV5-8|.|TRBJ2-5
CASRPTPGREGLGETQYF
TGTGCCAGCAGACCTACCCCAGGGCGGGAGGGCCTTGGAGAGACCCAGTACTTC
>.|TRBV28|once|TRBJ1-3
CASSSVGPEMFIYF
TGTGCCAGCAGTTCAGTTGGGCCCGAAATGTTCATATATTTT
>.|TRBV28|.|TRBJ2-7
CASNQMGINTYEQYF
TGTGCCAGCAACCAAATGGGGATTAATACTTACGAGCAGTACTTC
>.|TRBV6-1|.|TRBJ1-2
CASSEDVRGNYGYTF
TGTGCCAGCAGTGAAGATGTCAGGGGTAACTATGGCTACACCTTC
>TRBD2|TRBV5-5|.|TRBJ2-2
CASSLGPGLAGGFTGELFF
TGTGCCAGCAGCTTGGGGCCGGGACTAGCGGGAGGGTTCACCGGGGAGCTGTTTTTT
>.|TRBV21-1|.|TRBJ2-2
CASSKAPLSPGRRTGELFF
TGTGCCAGCAGCAAAGCGCCCCTATCTCCAGGGAGGAGGACCGGGGAGCTGTTTTTT
>TRBD1|TRBV7-6|.|TRBJ1-1
CASSRSGTGGINTEAFF
TGTGCCAGCAGCAGAAGCGGGACAGGGGGCATCAACACTGAAGCTTTCTTT
>.|TRBV9|.|TRBJ1-5
CASSVGGATHQPQHF
TGTGCCAGCAGCGTAGGGGGGGCGACTCATCAGCCCCAGCATTTT
>.|TRBV5-5|.|TRBJ1-2
CASSLVRGVSYTF
TGTGCCAGCAGCTTGGTGCGGGGAGTAAGCTACACCTTC
>.|TRBV14|.|TRBJ2-1
CASSQRGVYNEQFF
TGTGCCAGCAGCCAACGAGGAGTTTACAATGAGCAGTTCTTC
>TRBD2|TRBV5-4|.|TRBJ2-7
CASSLLGLVGEQYF
TGTGCCAGCAGCTTGCTAGGACTAGTTGGCGAGCAGTACTTC
>.|TRBV27|.|TRBJ2-1
CASTMRSSSSYNEQFF
TGTGCCAGCACTATGCGCTCGAGCAGCTCCTACAATGAGCAGTTCTTC
>.|TRBV19|.|TRBJ2-7
CASSTTDTYEQYF
TGTGCCAGTAGTACGACAGATACCTACGAGCAGTACTTC
>.|TRBV7-2|.|TRBJ2-5
CASSETVQETQYF
TGTGCCAGCAGCGAGACGGTCCAAGAGACCCAGTACTTC
>TRBD2|TRBV11-2|.|TRBJ2-1
CASSLYGLAGGSEQFF
TGTGCCAGCAGCTTATACGGGCTAGCGGGAGGAAGTGAGCAGTTCTTC
>.|TRBV7-2|.|TRBJ1-1
CASSSLVPLKSVNTEAFF
TGTGCCAGCTCCTCCCTCGTCCCACTTAAGAGTGTGAACACTGAAGCTTTCTTT
>.|TRBV5-8|.|TRBJ2-7
CASSLGAGISYEQYF
TGTGCCAGCAGCTTGGGGGCGGGAATCTCCTACGAGCAGTACTTC
>.|TRBV5-1|.|TRBJ2-1
CASSLADGPYNEQFF
TGCGCCAGCAGCTTGGCTGATGGGCCCTACAATGAGCAGTTCTTC
>.|TRBV28|.|TRBJ1-2
CATDTLLNYGYTF
TGTGCCACCGACACCCTCTTAAACTATGGCTACACCTTC
>.|TRBV5-1|.|TRBJ1-4
CASSLSGRANEKLFF
TGCGCCAGCAGCTTATCAGGCCGCGCTAATGAAAAACTGTTTTTT
>TRBD1|TRBV28|.|TRBJ2-1
CASSRDRQSYNEQFF
TGTGCCAGCAGCAGGGACAGGCAGTCCTACAATGAGCAGTTCTTC